This entry lists 18 T cell receptor beta chains sequenced from one sample in a study of CD8 T cells in Susac syndrome (dated by TCRdb to 2018 to 2020). The library was obtained by the immunoSEQ multiplex PCR assay. RNA was extracted using the RNeasy kit, and roughly 0.45 to 1 microgram was reverse transcribed with random hexamers. The public sequencing data were trimmed at Q25 with fastp and processed into clonotypes with MiXCR by TCRdb, which kept only in-frame beta chains. A single entry per CDR3 protein holds the most common genes and DNA from its merged rows. Across this sample there are about 83,000 distinct CDR3 sequences, with about 96% seen only once. The top ten clonotypes cover around 0.43% of the sample. Sequencing was performed on CD8+ T cells from PBMCs. These receptor sequences come from a human donor with Susac syndrome.

The chain employs TRBV13 and TRBJ2-1, with D perhaps matching TRBD2 (5 bases). Germline values: CDR1 PRHDT, CDR2 FYEKMQ (reference sequence). The V gene lost 3 bases and the J gene lost 9 bases, with 12 bases spanning the gap. CDR3 length: 13 amino acids. For the CDR3, the DNA is TGTGCCAGCAGCTTGTCGAGGGCGAGTGAGCAGTTCTTC. It encodes CASSLSRASEQFF.

In nucleotides, the CDR3 is TGTGCCAGCAGCTTGGCCTGGGACAGGGTAAATCAGACCCAGTACTTC. Translated, it gives CASSLAWDRVNQTQYF. The chain has TRBV5-4 and TRBJ2-5; 9 nucleotides line up with TRBD1. The CDR3 has 16 amino acids. V lost 0 bases to trimming and J lost 6 bases; unmatched junction nucleotides: 9. The germline gives CDR1 SGHNT, CDR2 YYREEE (reference sequence).

The CDR3 bases are TGTGCCAGCAGCCAAGATACTAGCGGGGGTGATGAGCAGTTCTTC. Translating gives CASSQDTSGGDEQFF. The chain couples TRBV3-1 to TRBJ2-1; 11 bases match TRBD2. CDR1 and CDR2 (germline): LGHDT, YNNKEL (reference sequence). After removal of 0 bases from V and 8 bases from J, the junction contained 3 bases not matched to a gene. CDR3 length: 15 residues.

This chain's CDR3 is CASSPQGGVSEQYF. CDR3 bases: TGCGCCAGCAGCCCCCAGGGCGGGGTGAGCGAGCAGTACTTC. The chain combines TRBV4-3 with TRBJ2-7; D is perhaps TRBD2 (6 bases). There are 14 residues in the CDR3. Trimming pared 4 bases from V and 6 bases from J, leaving 16 bases between. The germline V gene has CDR1 LGHNA and CDR2 YSLEER.

The DNA of the CDR3 is TGCAGTGCTAGAGATAGTTTATCGGCCGACGGGGAGCTGTTTTTT. Amino acids: CSARDSLSADGELFF. This sequence joins TRBV20-1 and TRBJ2-2; D is uncertain. Germline V lookup: CDR1 DFQATT, CDR2 SNEGSKA (reference sequence). V lost 0 bases, J lost 7 bases, and 15 bases lay in between. The length of the CDR3 is 15 residues.

The genes are TRBV29-1 and TRBJ1-1; D uncertain. The V and J ends lost 2 bases and 3 bases respectively, with 7 bases between them. Germline lookup yields CDR1 SQVTM and CDR2 ANQGSEA. This CDR3 is 12 amino acids long. CDR3 sequence: CSVERVHTEAFF. In nucleotides, the CDR3 is TGCAGCGTTGAAAGGGTACACACTGAAGCTTTCTTT.

The V call is TRBV20-1, the J call TRBJ1-4; 8 bases match TRBD1. This CDR3 region has 14 residues. Germline CDR1 and CDR2: DFQATT and SNEGSKA (reference sequence). With V trimmed by 4 bases and J by 5 bases, 6 bases remained unmatched. In DNA form, the CDR3 reads TGCAGTGCTACCCGCAGGGGGCTAAATGAAAAACTGTTTTTT. It specifies CSATRRGLNEKLFF.

CDR3 sequence: CSASPSQGLYGYTF. The DNA of the CDR3 is TGCAGTGCTAGCCCTTCTCAGGGGCTCTATGGCTACACCTTC. This sequence joins TRBV20-1 and TRBJ1-2; D perhaps matches TRBD1 (6 bases). The germline CDR1 and CDR2 sequences are DFQATT and SNEGSKA (reference sequence). This CDR3 is 14 amino acids long. Trimming took 3 bases from V and 4 from J, leaving 15 bases between them.

The chain combines TRBV9 with TRBJ2-2; perhaps TRBD2 as D (6 bases). The germline CDR1 and CDR2 sequences are SGDLS and YYNGEE. V was trimmed by 3 bases and J by 1 base, leaving 10 bases between them. The CDR3 spans 15 residues. The CDR3 DNA is TGTGCCAGCAGCGGGGGGGTCAAGAACACCGGGGAGCTGTTTTTT. Its protein product is CASSGGVKNTGELFF. Full variable domain (remainder filled in from reference TRBV9 and TRBJ2-2): DSGVTQTPKHLITATGQRVTLRCSPRSGDLSVYWYQQSLDQGLQFLIQYYNGEERAKGNILERFSAQQFPDLHSELNLSSLELGDSALYFCASSGGVKNTGELFFGEGSRLTVL.

The chain is built from TRBV7-8 and TRBJ2-5; D is possibly TRBD1 or TRBD2 (5 bases each). The length of the CDR3 is 13 residues. V lost 5 bases, J lost 5 bases, and 12 bases lay in between. CDR1 is SGHVS and CDR2 is FQNEAQ in the germline V gene. The CDR3: CASSPGTRETQYF. For the CDR3, the DNA is TGTGCCAGCAGCCCGGGGACGAGGGAGACCCAGTACTTC. Together with reference TRBV7-8 and TRBJ2-5, the CDR3 gives the full variable domain: GAGVSQSPRYKVAKRGQDVALRCDPISGHVSLFWYQQALGQGPEFLTYFQNEAQLDKSGLPSDRFFAERPEGSVSTLKIQRTQQEDSAVYLCASSPGTRETQYFGPGTRLLVL.

The chain combines TRBV5-1 with TRBJ1-5; D might be TRBD1 (5 bases). V lost 2 bases, J lost 7 bases, and 10 bases lay in between. This CDR3 is built from 13 residues. Germline values: CDR1 SGHRS, CDR2 YFSETQ. The CDR3 here is CASSFEGDQPQHF. The CDR3 region has the DNA TGCGCCAGCAGCTTCGAAGGGGACCAGCCCCAGCATTTT.

The V gene is TRBV19, the J gene TRBJ1-1, with 7 bases matching TRBD1. CDR1 LNHDA and CDR2 SQIVND come from the germline V gene (reference sequence). After removal of 9 bases from V and 0 bases from J, the junction contained 7 bases not matched to a gene. This CDR3 is 14 amino acids long. The CDR3, as DNA: TGTGCCAGCTCAATACAGGGGATGAACACTGAAGCTTTCTTT. This sequence encodes CASSIQGMNTEAFF.

This chain uses TRBV28 with TRBJ2-1; D is undetermined. Per germline, CDR1 MDHEN and CDR2 SYDVKM. The ends were cut back, 8 bases at V and 7 bases at J, with 18 bases in the middle. The CDR3 consists of 14 residues. CDR3 coding DNA: TGTGCCAGCGGAGTAGAGTTATATTTAAATGAGCAGTTCTTC. Protein product: CASGVELYLNEQFF.

V usage is TRBV27 and J usage is TRBJ1-6; D ambiguous. Germline CDR1 and CDR2: MNHEY and SMNVEV (reference sequence). Deletions cut 4 bases from V and 0 bases from J, with 4 bases between. This CDR3 is 14 amino acids long. CDR3 amino acids: CASSYSSYNSPLHF. DNA of the CDR3: TGTGCCAGCAGTTACAGCTCCTATAATTCACCCCTCCACTTT.

The chain joins TRBV15 to TRBJ1-1, with D maybe TRBD1 (5 bases). The CDR3 loop spans 13 amino acids. Per germline, CDR1 LNHNV and CDR2 YYDKDF (reference sequence). Trimming took 5 bases from V and 3 from J, leaving 10 bases between them. CDR3 sequence reads: CATSRGTDTEAFF. The DNA of the CDR3 is TGTGCCACCAGCCGGGGGACGGACACTGAAGCTTTCTTT.

The chain uses TRBV2 and TRBJ2-1; D ambiguous. CDR1 and CDR2 from the germline V gene are SNHLY and FYNNEI. Trimming shortened V by 3 bases and J by 6 bases, and 12 bases separated the two germline ends. This CDR3 spans 14 amino acids. CDR3 in amino acids: CASSEVGLPNEQFF. The CDR3 DNA follows: TGTGCCAGCAGTGAGGTTGGCTTGCCCAATGAGCAGTTCTTC. Full variable domain (remainder filled in from reference TRBV2 and TRBJ2-1): EPEVTQTPSHQVTQMGQEVILRCVPISNHLYFYWYRQILGQKVEFLVSFYNNEISEKSEIFDDQFSVERPDGSNFTLKIRSTKLEDSAMYFCASSEVGLPNEQFFGPGTRLTVL.

This clonotype showed up just a few times. The chain joins TRBV5-4 to TRBJ2-3; no clear D gene. This CDR3 contains 12 residues. Trimming removed 0 bases from V and 4 bases from J, with 3 bases in between. Per the germline V gene, CDR1 is SGHNT and CDR2 is YYREEE (reference sequence). The CDR3 sequence is CASSLGSDTQYF. The CDR3 DNA reads as TGTGCCAGCAGCTTGGGTTCAGATACGCAGTATTTT.

This chain joins TRBV27 and TRBJ2-5; TRBD1 aligns across 9 bases. This CDR3 region has 16 residues. The germline V gene has CDR1 MNHEY and CDR2 SMNVEV (reference sequence). Trimming removed 5 bases from V and 3 bases from J; junction bases left unmatched: 10. CDR3 in amino acids: CASSPGTGTGEETQYF. The CDR3 nucleotides are TGTGCCAGCAGTCCCGGGACAGGGACAGGAGAAGAGACCCAGTACTTC.